What follows are 11 T cell receptor beta chains derived from one specimen sequenced in a study of OX40 agonist ivuxolimab in advanced cancers. Some clones are missing from TCRdb's copy, which holds only in-frame ones; the method was immunoSEQ multiplex PCR. In the table there are roughly 42,000 clones, around nine tenths of which are singletons. Here the sequenced sample was CD4+ or CD8+ T cells sorted from blood, taken in a trial of the OX40 agonist ivuxolimab. These receptor sequences come from an adult with an advanced solid tumor such as melanoma, head and neck, liver or kidney cancer.

The gene calls are TRBV10-3 and TRBJ1-1; TRBD1 might be the D (6 bases). The CDR3 extends over 17 amino acids. From germline, CDR1 is ENHRY and CDR2 SYGVKD. V gave up 6 bases and J gave up 0 bases, with 20 bases separating them. The CDR3 loop reads CAISKEWTETMNTEAFF. The CDR3 coding sequence is TGTGCCATCAGCAAAGAATGGACAGAGACTATGAACACTGAAGCTTTCTTT.

The J gene is TRBJ2-7, the V gene TRBV4-3; D may be TRBD1 or TRBD2 (6 bases each). CDR1 LGHNA and CDR2 YSLEER come from the germline V gene. This CDR3 spans 15 amino acids. Trimming left V 0 bases short and J 4 bases short, with 13 bases between. CDR3: CASSQDRGPIYEQYF. The CDR3 bases are TGCGCCAGCAGCCAAGACCGGGGGCCTATTTACGAGCAGTACTTC.

In DNA, the CDR3 is TGTGCCAGCAGCTTAGAAGGGGGATCACCCCTCCACTTT. Its protein product is CASSLEGGSPLHF. The chain recombines TRBV7-9 with TRBJ1-6; D perhaps matches TRBD1 (6 bases). V was cut by 1 base and J by 10 bases, with 8 bases left in between. Germline V gene sequence: CDR1 SEHNR, CDR2 FQNEAQ (reference sequence). The CDR3 is made up of 13 amino acids.

The chain couples TRBV6-5 to TRBJ2-7; D unclear. Germline CDR1 reads MNHEY; CDR2 reads SVGAGI. V lost 6 bases, J lost 1 base, and 13 bases lay in between. This CDR3 has 14 amino acids. The CDR3, as DNA: TGTGCCAGCAGCCTACATTCCGAATCCTACGAGCAGTACTTC. Residues: CASSLHSESYEQYF.

The chain recombines TRBV5-4 with TRBJ1-3, with TRBD1 identical over 7 bases. The trim removed 4 bases at V and 3 bases at J, leaving 4 bases unmatched. CDR1 and CDR2 from the germline V gene are SGHNT and YYREEE (reference sequence). The CDR3 is 14 amino acids. Here the CDR3 reads CASSPYRGGNTIYF. The DNA of the CDR3 is TGTGCCAGCAGCCCATACAGGGGTGGAAACACCATATATTTT.

This chain connects TRBV7-9 to TRBJ1-2; D is unclear. Per germline, CDR1 SEHNR and CDR2 FQNEAQ (reference sequence). The CDR3 has 14 amino acids. The germline V and J ends were trimmed by 5 bases and 5 bases, with 15 bases remaining between them. The CDR3 DNA reads as TGTGCCAGCAGCCCTCCCCCTCCAGGTTATGGCTACACCTTC. It specifies CASSPPPPGYGYTF.

This chain uses TRBV6-5 with TRBJ2-2, with D hard to call. Trimming stripped 6 bases from V and 7 bases from J, with 15 bases between. Germline CDR1 is MNHEY and CDR2 is SVGAGI. This CDR3 has 14 residues. This CDR3 reads CASSLTGGRGELFF. CDR3 DNA: TGTGCCAGCAGCCTAACCGGTGGGCGCGGGGAGCTGTTTTTT.

J is TRBJ1-4 and V is TRBV27; the match to TRBD1 covers 9 bases. The germline CDR1 and CDR2 sequences are MNHEY and SMNVEV (reference sequence). The V segment lost 6 bases and the J segment 11 bases; nucleotides outside the gene matches: 13. This CDR3 spans 15 amino acids. The CDR3 DNA reads TGTGCCAGCAGGAAATCTACCGGGACAGGGATGAAACTGTTTTTT. Amino acids: CASRKSTGTGMKLFF. The full variable domain, completed using reference TRBV27 and TRBJ1-4, is EAQVTQNPRYLITVTGKKLTVTCSQNMNHEYMSWYRQDPGLGLRQIYYSMNVEVTDKGDVPEGYKVSRKEKRNFPLILESPSPNQTSLYFCASRKSTGTGMKLFFGSGTQLSVL.

There are a few counts of this clone. The chain employs TRBV13 and TRBJ2-1; the D is unclear. The germline V gene encodes CDR1 PRHDT and CDR2 FYEKMQ (reference sequence). The CDR3 has 14 residues. Trimming pared 1 base from V and 4 bases from J, leaving 8 bases between. CDR3 loop: CASSLELRYNEQFF. CDR3 nucleotide sequence: TGTGCCAGCAGCTTAGAGCTTCGTTACAATGAGCAGTTCTTC.

The chain combines TRBV27 with TRBJ1-1; D remains ambiguous. V gave up 3 bases and J gave up 1 base, with 3 bases separating them. The CDR3 has 12 residues. Germline V CDR1 and CDR2: MNHEY, SMNVEV (reference sequence). Here the CDR3 reads CASSFGNTEAFF. CDR3 sequence (DNA): TGTGCCAGCAGTTTCGGGAACACTGAAGCTTTCTTT.

Here the CDR3 DNA reads TGTGCCAGCAGCTTGGGAGTTCTTGGAGGGACTGAAGCTTTCTTT. Its protein is CASSLGVLGGTEAFF. The V call is TRBV5-5, the J call TRBJ1-1, with D unclear. V was pared by 0 bases and J by 5 bases, with 14 bases between. This CDR3 contains 15 residues. Per germline, CDR1 SGHKS and CDR2 YYEKEE (reference sequence).